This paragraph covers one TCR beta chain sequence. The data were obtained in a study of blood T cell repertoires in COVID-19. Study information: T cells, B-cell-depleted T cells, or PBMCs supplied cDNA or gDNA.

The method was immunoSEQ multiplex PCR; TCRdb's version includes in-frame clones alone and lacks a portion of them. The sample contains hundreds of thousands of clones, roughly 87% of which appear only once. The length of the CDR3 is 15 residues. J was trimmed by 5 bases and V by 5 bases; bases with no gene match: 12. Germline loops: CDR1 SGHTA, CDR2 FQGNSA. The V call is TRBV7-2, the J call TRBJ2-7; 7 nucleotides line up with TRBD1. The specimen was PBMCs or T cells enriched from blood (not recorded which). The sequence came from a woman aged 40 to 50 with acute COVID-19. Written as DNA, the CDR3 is TGTGCCAGCAGCGTATCGGACAGGTTGAACGACGAGCAGTACTTC. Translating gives CASSVSDRLNDEQYF.